These 25 T cell receptor beta chains came from one sample sequenced in a study of human T cells and chemical hapten exposure. TCRdb passed the 5' RACE reads through MiXCR, listing each CDR3 protein once. This sample has around 100,000 distinct CDR3 sequences; approximately 20% occur once, and the top ten carry around 3%. The authors extracted total RNA from unfractionated whole blood. Source of these receptors: a human donor in good health.

This clonotype was seen only a few times. This sequence joins TRBV11-1 and TRBJ2-7; D gene ambiguous. The CDR3 runs to 15 residues. V gave up 1 base and J gave up 2 bases, with 12 bases separating them. Germline values: CDR1 SGHAT, CDR2 FQDESV (reference sequence). CDR3 coding DNA: TGTGCCAGCAGCTTAGTAGGTGACGGCGCCTACGAGCAGTACTTC. Translated, it gives CASSLVGDGAYEQYF.

This clonotype occurred a few times. The rearrangement joins TRBV10-2 to TRBJ2-3, with 13 bases matching TRBD2. V shed 0 bases, J shed 5 bases, and the junction held 5 bases outside the gene matches. The length of the CDR3 is 17 residues. From germline, CDR1 is WSHSY and CDR2 SAAADI. Written as DNA, the CDR3 is TGCGCCAGCAGTGAGTCCCGGACTAGCGGGAGCGGAGATACGCAGTATTTT. It codes for CASSESRTSGSGDTQYF.

This clonotype has more than one count but fewer than ten. The V call is TRBV20-1, the J call TRBJ2-7; D is unresolved. CDR1 is DFQATT, CDR2 SNEGSKA, per germline (reference sequence). Trimming removed 2 bases at V and 6 bases at J, with 11 bases between. The CDR3 runs to 12 residues. CDR3 amino acids: CSARPTEAEQYF. CDR3 DNA sequence: TGCAGTGCTAGACCCACAGAAGCCGAGCAGTACTTC.

This clonotype was detected a few times. The CDR3: CASRVFDTQYF. The CDR3 region has the DNA TGTGCCAGCAGAGTGTTCGATACGCAGTATTTT. The chain links TRBV2 to TRBJ2-3; D uncertain. The germline gives CDR1 SNHLY, CDR2 FYNNEI. V lost 6 bases and J 6 bases, leaving 7 bases between the germline ends. The CDR3 contains 11 residues.

This clonotype was recorded once. This rearrangement joins TRBV5-5 to TRBJ2-3; no definite D call. The ends were cut back, 3 bases at V and 2 bases at J, with 10 bases in the middle. This CDR3 contains 14 residues. The V gene's germline CDR1 is SGHKS and CDR2 YYEKEE (reference sequence). As DNA, the CDR3 is TGTGCCAGCAGCTCGAGACTCTTCACAGATACGCAGTATTTT. Its protein is CASSSRLFTDTQYF.

This clonotype was counted only a few times. This chain connects TRBV20-1 to TRBJ1-1; TRBD1 matches at 9 bases. Germline V lookup: CDR1 DFQATT, CDR2 SNEGSKA (reference sequence). This CDR3 spans 14 amino acids. V lost 3 bases and J lost 4; bases outside the gene matches: 6. The chain's CDR3 is CSASSPTGGTEAFF. CDR3 bases: TGCAGTGCTAGTTCCCCGACAGGGGGCACTGAAGCTTTCTTT.

Only a few counts were recorded for this clonotype. The chain employs TRBV28 and TRBJ2-3; D is tentatively TRBD1 or TRBD2 (5 bases each). Trimming stripped 2 bases from V and 1 base from J, with 10 bases between. CDR3 size: 15 residues. Germline V gene data show CDR1 as MDHEN and CDR2 as SYDVKM. CDR3 protein: CASSLEGTRTDTQYF. The CDR3 region has the DNA TGTGCCAGCAGTTTAGAGGGGACCCGCACAGATACGCAGTATTTT.

J is TRBJ2-7 and V is TRBV5-1; no clear D. V was trimmed by 0 bases and J by 5 bases, leaving 12 bases between them. Per germline, CDR1 SGHRS and CDR2 YFSETQ. The CDR3 totals 14 residues. CDR3 bases: TGCGCCAGCAGCTTGGACGGGCGTATTAACGAGCAGTACTTC. Translated, it gives CASSLDGRINEQYF.

The chain employs TRBV5-1 and TRBJ2-7, with D possibly being TRBD1 or TRBD2 (5 bases each). V gave up 5 bases and J gave up 2 bases, with 20 bases separating them. The CDR3 has 16 residues. The germline V gene has CDR1 SGHRS and CDR2 YFSETQ. The CDR3 is CASRLEGDGRTYEQYF. The CDR3, as DNA: TGCGCCAGCAGGCTGGAAGGGGACGGACGAACCTACGAGCAGTACTTC.

The chain combines TRBV7-6 with TRBJ1-1; 9 nucleotides match TRBD1. V gave up 2 bases and J gave up 0 bases; unmatched junction bases: 7. CDR1 and CDR2 from the germline V gene are SGHVS and FNYEAQ. This CDR3 region has 17 residues. CDR3 in amino acids: CASSLTNRGLVNTEAFF. The CDR3, as DNA: TGTGCCAGCAGCTTAACTAACAGGGGGCTTGTGAACACTGAAGCTTTCTTT.

Ten or more counts support this clonotype. The chain carries TRBV5-1 and TRBJ1-1; no clear D. The CDR3 has 14 residues. CDR1 is SGHRS, CDR2 YFSETQ, per germline. V was shortened by 0 bases and J by 4 bases, with 10 bases between the two germline ends. CDR3 bases: TGCGCCAGCAGCTTGGAAGGGTTGGGCACTGAAGCTTTCTTT. This encodes CASSLEGLGTEAFF.

This chain joins TRBV9 and TRBJ2-7, with unresolved D. The CDR3 runs to 14 residues. Germline CDR1 is SGDLS and CDR2 is YYNGEE. V lost 0 bases, J lost 3 bases, and 10 bases lay in between. DNA of the CDR3: TGTGCCAGCAGCGTAGCCGCCCGCGACTACGAGCAGTACTTC. It specifies CASSVAARDYEQYF.

J is TRBJ1-1 and V is TRBV12-3 or TRBV12-4; TRBD1 is a possible D gene (6 bases). The CDR3 totals 14 residues. V lost 6 bases to trimming and J lost 5 bases, with 16 bases between them. DNA of the CDR3: TGTGCCAGCAGCCTCCCGCCGGGGGCAACTGAAGCTTTCTTT. Amino acid sequence: CASSLPPGATEAFF.

This clonotype was observed a few times. V is TRBV4-1 and J is TRBJ2-1, with TRBD2 matching 8 bases. The germline V gene has CDR1 MGHRA and CDR2 YSYEKL. This CDR3 is built from 17 residues. Unmatched junction bases numbered 12, after V lost 2 bases and J lost 6 bases. CDR3 in amino acids: CASSQSLREGLLNEQFF. DNA for the CDR3: TGCGCCAGCAGCCAAAGCCTCCGGGAGGGCCTCCTCAATGAGCAGTTCTTC.

The CDR3: CASSQGIGRNIQYF. CDR3 sequence (DNA): TGTGCCAGCAGCCAAGGAATAGGGAGAAACATTCAGTACTTC. V gene TRBV3-1 combines with J gene TRBJ2-4; TRBD2 is a possible D gene (5 bases). The CDR3 loop spans 14 amino acids. The germline V gene has CDR1 LGHDT and CDR2 YNNKEL (reference sequence). The V and J ends lost 1 base and 6 bases respectively, with 10 bases between them.

The chain joins TRBV28 to TRBJ1-1; possibly TRBD1 for D (6 bases). V shed 4 bases and J shed 4 bases, with 16 bases lying between them. The germline V gene has CDR1 MDHEN and CDR2 SYDVKM. This CDR3 is 15 amino acids long. The CDR3 is CASSSYTGRGTEAFF. CDR3 in DNA: TGTGCCAGCAGTTCGTATACAGGGAGGGGCACTGAAGCTTTCTTT.

V gene TRBV12-3 or TRBV12-4 combines with J gene TRBJ1-1, with 9 positions matching TRBD1. The V gene end was trimmed by 6 bases and the J gene end by 4 bases; junction bases not matched to a gene: 6. The length of the CDR3 is 14 residues. CDR3 coding DNA: TGTGCCAGCAGCGGGACAGGGAGTATCACTGAAGCTTTCTTT. This codes for CASSGTGSITEAFF.

This clonotype was observed a handful of times. The chain employs TRBV9 and TRBJ2-7, with D tentatively TRBD2 (5 bases). The germline V gene has CDR1 SGDLS and CDR2 YYNGEE. The CDR3 length is 13 residues. V was shortened by 0 bases and J by 7 bases, with 11 bases between the two germline ends. The CDR3 loop reads CASSVGFSGEQYF. As DNA, the CDR3 is TGTGCCAGCAGCGTAGGCTTTTCGGGGGAGCAGTACTTC.

V gene TRBV18 combines with J gene TRBJ1-1; 7 nucleotides match TRBD1. Germline V gene lookup returns CDR1 KGHSH and CDR2 LQKENI. The CDR3 spans 15 residues. Trimming cost V 0 bases and J 0 bases; bases outside gene matches: 1. The CDR3 bases are TGTGCCAGCTCACCACCGGGACAGATGAACACTGAAGCTTTCTTT. Amino acids: CASSPPGQMNTEAFF. Variable domain in full (rest from reference TRBV18 and TRBJ1-1): NAGVMQNPRHLVRRRGQEARLRCSPMKGHSHVYWYRQLPEEGLKFMVYLQKENIIDESGMPKERFSAEFPKEGPSILRIQQVVRGDSAAYFCASSPPGQMNTEAFFGQGTRLTVV.

The chain carries TRBV7-8 and TRBJ1-6; the D is unclear. From germline, CDR1 is SGHVS and CDR2 FQNEAQ. The germline V and J ends were trimmed by 5 bases and 0 bases, with 11 bases remaining between them. The length of the CDR3 is 16 residues. CDR3 nucleotides: TGTGCCAGCAGCCCACTGGGGAGCTCCTATAATTCACCCCTCCACTTT. This encodes CASSPLGSSYNSPLHF. Together with reference TRBV7-8 and TRBJ1-6, the CDR3 gives the full variable domain: GAGVSQSPRYKVAKRGQDVALRCDPISGHVSLFWYQQALGQGPEFLTYFQNEAQLDKSGLPSDRFFAERPEGSVSTLKIQRTQQEDSAVYLCASSPLGSSYNSPLHFGNGTRLTVT.

The rearrangement uses TRBV6-2 or TRBV6-3 and TRBJ2-3; D is perhaps TRBD1 or TRBD2 (5 bases each). CDR3 length: 11 residues. The V and J ends lost 8 bases and 8 bases respectively, with 11 bases between them. CDR1 MNHEY and CDR2 SVGEGT come from the germline V gene. DNA of the CDR3: TGTGCCAGCGGGGCTAGCAGTACGCAGTATTTT. Amino acids: CASGASSTQYF.

The chain uses TRBV9 and TRBJ1-5; 8 positions agree with TRBD1. The V gene end was trimmed by 0 bases and the J gene end by 6 bases; junction bases not matched to a gene: 8. Germline V gene sequence: CDR1 SGDLS, CDR2 YYNGEE. The CDR3 has 16 residues. CDR3 coding DNA: TGTGCCAGCAGCGTAGACGACAGGGGATGGGGTCAGCCCCAGCATTTT. The encoded protein is CASSVDDRGWGQPQHF.

This chain connects TRBV5-1 to TRBJ2-5; no reliable D call. The CDR3 is made up of 15 amino acids. The V gene's germline CDR1 is SGHRS and CDR2 YFSETQ. V dropped 1 base and J dropped 2 bases, with 12 bases sitting between them. The CDR3 sequence: CASSLTGPLQETQYF. The DNA of the CDR3 is TGCGCCAGCAGCTTGACCGGGCCCCTTCAAGAGACCCAGTACTTC.

This clonotype has a handful of counts. The rearrangement joins TRBV5-4 to TRBJ2-7; 10 positions match TRBD1. This CDR3 has 14 amino acids. CDR1 SGHNT and CDR2 YYREEE come from the germline V gene (reference sequence). Losses at the gene ends were 4 bases for V and 7 bases for J; bases not matched to a gene: 8. CDR3 sequence (DNA): TGTGCCAGCAGCCCGGGACAGGGGATAAGGGAGCAGTACTTC. Its protein product is CASSPGQGIREQYF.

This clonotype has only a few counts. DNA of the CDR3: TGTGCCAGCAGCTCTGGGACATCTAACTATGGCTACACCTTC. It is translated as CASSSGTSNYGYTF. This chain joins TRBV7-9 and TRBJ1-2, with D possibly being TRBD1 (6 bases). Germline V gene data show CDR1 as SEHNR and CDR2 as FQNEAQ (reference sequence). This CDR3 has 14 amino acids. Trimming cost V 4 bases and J 0 bases, with 9 bases left between them.